This T cell receptor (beta chain) was observed in a study of blood T cell repertoires in COVID-19. About the study: The cDNA or gDNA used as material had been derived from T cells, B-cell-depleted T cells, or PBMCs.

In the study's own analysis: It was from reference gene primer amplification that nucleated cell counts were estimated. The assay was immunoSEQ multiplex PCR, and TCRdb's table has in-frame clones only and misses some. V and J calls and clone size follow that table, whereas D and trimming were derived from the DNA. The top ten clones hold 25% of a sample with around 25,000 clones, 85% to 90% of them seen once. This clone appeared a few times. The CDR3 length is 13 residues. V lost 4 bases and J 11 bases, leaving 17 bases between the germline ends. Germline-derived CDR1 and CDR2 are KGHSH and LQKENI. Input material: peripheral blood. The TCR was taken from a human donor with active COVID-19. The donor label of this sample is uncertain. The chain has TRBV18 and TRBJ1-1; D uncertain. CDR3 DNA sequence: TGTGCCAGCTCACTCCTGGAAGCGAGGATGGCTTTCTTT. It encodes CASSLLEARMAFF.